The 6 T cell receptor beta chains reported below all come from one sample, sequenced in a study of blood T cell repertoires in COVID-19 (TCRdb year 2020). The receptor library was made with the immunoSEQ multiplex PCR assay. TCRdb carries this immuneACCESS record with in-frame sequences only. Its versions omit some clonotypes, under half of them owing to an unresolved V gene in the studies checked, with the rest unexplained. In this sample the table shows approximately 280,000 clones, approximately 83% of which occur a single time. The ten largest clonotypes hold around 10% of the sample. Source material: peripheral blood. These receptors all stem from a woman aged 70-85 years with acute or convalescent COVID-19.

V and J are TRBV18 and TRBJ2-7; TRBD2 is a possible D gene (5 bases). CDR3 size: 14 residues. Deletions cut 6 bases from V and 4 bases from J, with 16 bases between. Germline CDR1 KGHSH, CDR2 LQKENI. This CDR3 is CASSLDGLRYEQYF. As DNA, the CDR3 is TGTGCCAGCTCCCTGGATGGACTCAGGTACGAGCAGTACTTC.

The rearrangement links TRBV15 to TRBJ1-3; maybe TRBD1 (6 bases). V was pared by 5 bases and J by 8 bases, with 25 bases between. Germline CDR1 LNHNV, CDR2 YYDKDF (reference sequence). CDR3 size: 17 residues. CDR3: CATSGGGQNKNIDTIYF. CDR3 sequence (DNA): TGTGCCACCAGCGGAGGGGGGCAGAATAAAAATATAGACACCATATATTTT.

The genes are TRBV4-1 and TRBJ2-2; 8 bases are a match to TRBD2. The V gene's germline CDR1 is MGHRA and CDR2 YSYEKL. The ends lost 7 bases at V and 7 bases at J; junction bases unmatched: 14. The CDR3 consists of 16 residues. CDR3 sequence reads: CASTPARGGQGGELFF. The CDR3 DNA follows: TGCGCCAGCACCCCGGCCCGGGGGGGGCAGGGCGGGGAGCTGTTTTTT.

This rearrangement joins TRBV3-1 (or the pseudogene TRBV3-2) to TRBJ1-5, with 8 bases aligning to TRBD1. CDR1 is LGHDT and CDR2 is YNNKEL in the germline V gene (reference sequence). This CDR3 contains 15 residues. J was trimmed by 6 bases and V by 0 bases; bases with no gene match: 4. The DNA of the CDR3 is TGTGCCAGCAGCCAAGAGGGGGACAGGTCTCAGCCCCAGCATTTT. Translating it yields CASSQEGDRSQPQHF.

This chain connects TRBV2 to TRBJ2-7, with D tentatively TRBD1 (6 bases). Deletions cut 7 bases from V and 3 bases from J, with 10 bases between. From germline, CDR1 is SNHLY and CDR2 FYNNEI. The CDR3 is made up of 12 amino acids. CDR3 bases: TGTGCCAGCATGAGGGGGATCTACGAGCAGTACTTC. This translates into CASMRGIYEQYF.

Here the CDR3 DNA reads TGTGCCAGCAGCTCCGAGGGCAGGAGGGAAAATGAGCAGTTCTTC. This translates into CASSSEGRRENEQFF. The chain links TRBV9 to TRBJ2-1; maybe TRBD2 (6 bases). Between the trimmed V and J ends, which lost 4 bases and 7 bases, there was a span of 18 bases. CDR1 is SGDLS, CDR2 YYNGEE, per germline. The CDR3 is 15 amino acids.